This T cell receptor (beta chain) was recorded in a study of blood T cell repertoires in COVID-19. The protocol was immunoSEQ multiplex PCR, while the TCRdb copy is restricted to in-frame clones and leaves out a portion. This sample has over 130,000 clones, with more than 60% found just once. Trimming took 9 bases from V and 5 from J, leaving 16 bases between them. CDR1 WNHNN and CDR2 SYGVQD come from the germline V gene (reference sequence). The CDR3 length is 14 residues. The source material was peripheral blood. This chain connects TRBV10-1 to TRBJ2-2, with D maybe TRBD2 (6 bases). The sequence was obtained from a man aged 45-65 years with acute or convalescent COVID-19. CDR3 in amino acids: CASRRDSETGELFF. The CDR3 bases are TGCGCCAGTAGGCGGGACTCCGAGACCGGGGAGCTGTTTTTT.